The present entry profiles one TCR beta chain with its context. The sample belongs to a study of blood T cell repertoires in COVID-19. This CDR3 is built from 15 residues. Trimming cost V 5 bases and J 5 bases; bases outside gene matches: 10. Germline V CDR1 and CDR2: SEHNR, FQNEAQ (reference sequence). Assay: immunoSEQ multiplex PCR; the TCRdb copy retains only in-frame clones and omits some. This table has approximately 15,000 clones, roughly 91% appearing once. This sequence joins TRBV7-9 and TRBJ2-5, with 8 bases aligning to TRBD1. The clonotype comes from a woman between 70 and 85 years old in a cohort sampled during active or convalescent COVID-19. Input material: peripheral blood. CDR3 bases: TGTGCCAGCAGCAGACAGGGGCTTGAGGGGGAGACCCAGTACTTC. This encodes CASSRQGLEGETQYF.